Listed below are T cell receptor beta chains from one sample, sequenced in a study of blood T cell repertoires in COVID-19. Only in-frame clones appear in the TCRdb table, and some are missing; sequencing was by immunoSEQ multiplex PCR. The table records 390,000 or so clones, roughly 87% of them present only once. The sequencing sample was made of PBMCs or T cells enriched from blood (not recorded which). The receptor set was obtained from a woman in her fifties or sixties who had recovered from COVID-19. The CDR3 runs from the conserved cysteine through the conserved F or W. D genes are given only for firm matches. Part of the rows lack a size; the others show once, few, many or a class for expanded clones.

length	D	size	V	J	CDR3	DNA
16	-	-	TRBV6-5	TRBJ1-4	CASSYSSGSANEKLFF	TGTGCCAGCAGTTACTCGTCGGGATCGGCTAATGAAAAACTGTTTTTT
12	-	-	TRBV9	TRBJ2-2	CASSPGVGELFF	TGTGCCAGCAGCCCAGGGGTCGGGGAGCTGTTTTTT
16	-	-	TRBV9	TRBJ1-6	CASSASGSSYNSPLHF	TGTGCCAGCAGCGCCTCGGGAAGCTCCTATAATTCACCCCTCCACTTT
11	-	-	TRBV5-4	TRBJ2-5	CASSLEQTQYF	TGTGCCAGCAGCTTGGAGCAGACCCAGTACTTC
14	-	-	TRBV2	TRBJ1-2	CASRERIGDYGYTF	TGTGCCAGCAGGGAACGCATCGGAGACTATGGCTACACCTTC
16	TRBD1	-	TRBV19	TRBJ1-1	CASRDRQGSRNTEAFF	TGTGCCAGTAGGGATAGACAGGGCTCTCGTAACACTGAAGCTTTCTTT
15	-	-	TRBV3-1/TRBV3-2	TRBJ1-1	CASSLLKGANTEAFF	TGTGCCAGCAGCCTTCTAAAGGGAGCGAACACTGAAGCTTTCTTT
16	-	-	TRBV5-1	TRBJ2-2	CASSLLPGVNTGELFF	TGCGCCAGCAGCTTGCTTCCGGGGGTGAACACCGGGGAGCTGTTTTTT
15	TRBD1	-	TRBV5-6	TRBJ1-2	CASSLIRQGEVGYTF	TGTGCCAGCAGCTTAATAAGACAGGGAGAGGTTGGCTACACCTTC
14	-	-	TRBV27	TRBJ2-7	CASSPQGFSYEQYF	TGTGCCAGCAGTCCCCAGGGGTTCTCCTACGAGCAGTACTTC
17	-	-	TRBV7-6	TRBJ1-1	CASSLLGGFGENTEAFF	TGTGCCAGCAGCTTACTGGGGGGGTTCGGCGAAAACACTGAAGCTTTCTTT
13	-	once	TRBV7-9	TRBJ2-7	CASSLDSYYEQYF	TGTGCCAGCAGCTTAGACAGTTACTACGAGCAGTACTTC
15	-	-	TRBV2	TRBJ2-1	CATPGRGSSYNEQFF	TGTGCCACCCCCGGGCGGGGAAGCTCCTACAATGAGCAGTTCTTC
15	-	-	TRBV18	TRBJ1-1	CASSPPAPLNTEAFF	TGTGCCAGCTCACCACCGGCACCGTTGAACACTGAAGCTTTCTTT
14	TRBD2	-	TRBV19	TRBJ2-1	CASSILAEDNEQFF	TGTGCCAGTAGTATACTAGCGGAAGACAATGAGCAGTTCTTC
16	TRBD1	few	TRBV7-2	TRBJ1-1	CASSETGGSRNTEAFF	TGTGCCAGCAGCGAGACAGGGGGTTCAAGAAACACTGAAGCTTTCTTT
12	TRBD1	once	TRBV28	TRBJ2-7	CASGDSMYEQYF	TGTGCCAGCGGGGACAGCATGTACGAGCAGTACTTC
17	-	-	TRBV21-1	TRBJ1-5	CATYGTESTPSNQPQHF	TGTGCCACCTACGGGACAGAGAGTACCCCCAGCAATCAGCCCCAGCATTTT
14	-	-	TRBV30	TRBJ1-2	CAWSVLQGLYGYTF	TGTGCCTGGAGTGTACTACAGGGTCTCTATGGCTACACCTTC
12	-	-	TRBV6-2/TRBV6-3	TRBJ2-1	CASSRLKVEQFF	TGTGCCAGCAGTCGACTCAAAGTCGAGCAGTTCTTC
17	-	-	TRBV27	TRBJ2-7	CASSPTRMAAGPNEQYF	TGTGCCAGCAGTCCCACTCGAATGGCCGCAGGGCCAAACGAGCAGTACTTC
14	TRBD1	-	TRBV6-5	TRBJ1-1	CASRGDRWNTEAFF	TGTGCCAGCAGAGGGGACAGGTGGAACACTGAAGCTTTCTTT
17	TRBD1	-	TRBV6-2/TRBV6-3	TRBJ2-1	CASSYTFYGTGVHEQFF	TGTGCCAGCAGTTATACGTTCTATGGGACAGGGGTCCATGAGCAGTTCTTC
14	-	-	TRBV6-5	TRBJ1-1	CASSRSVGYTEAFF	TGTGCCAGCAGTAGGTCGGTCGGGTACACTGAAGCTTTCTTT
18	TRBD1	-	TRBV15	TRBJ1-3	CATSRELPDRVAGNTIYF	TGTGCCACCAGCAGAGAGTTGCCAGACAGGGTAGCTGGAAACACCATATATTTT
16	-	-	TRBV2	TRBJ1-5	CASMAGVSYSNQPQHF	TGTGCCAGCATGGCAGGCGTATCCTATAGCAATCAGCCCCAGCATTTT
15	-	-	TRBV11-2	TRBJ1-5	CASSLDAAGHQPQHF	TGTGCCAGCAGCTTAGATGCGGCAGGGCATCAGCCCCAGCATTTT
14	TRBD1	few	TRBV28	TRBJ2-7	CASSSPGQIYEQYF	TGTGCCAGCAGTTCCCCGGGACAGATTTACGAGCAGTACTTC
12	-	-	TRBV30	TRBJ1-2	CAWSRVDYGYTF	TGTGCCTGGAGCCGGGTGGACTATGGCTACACCTTC
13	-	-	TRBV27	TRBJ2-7	CASSGLASYEQYF	TGTGCCAGCAGTGGCCTAGCTTCCTACGAGCAGTACTTC
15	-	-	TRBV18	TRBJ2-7	CASSPPLGAAYEQYF	TGTGCCAGCTCACCACCCCTGGGGGCAGCCTACGAGCAGTACTTC
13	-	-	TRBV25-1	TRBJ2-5	CASSGWGRETQYF	TGTGCCAGCAGTGGATGGGGGCGAGAGACCCAGTACTTC
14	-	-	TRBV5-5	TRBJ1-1	CASSLWGQNTEAFF	TGTGCCAGCAGCTTGTGGGGACAGAACACTGAAGCTTTCTTT
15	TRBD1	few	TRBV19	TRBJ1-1	CASSIRGQGDTEAFF	TGTGCCAGTAGTATCAGGGGGCAGGGGGACACTGAAGCTTTCTTT
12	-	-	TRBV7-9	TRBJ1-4	CASSLDAEKLFF	TGTGCCAGCAGCTTAGACGCGGAAAAACTGTTTTTT
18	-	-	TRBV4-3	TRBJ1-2	CASSQEPSGTNNYDGYTF	TGCGCCAGCAGCCAAGAACCAAGCGGGACAAATAACTACGATGGCTACACCTTC
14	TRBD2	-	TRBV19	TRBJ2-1	CASSRTSGSNEQFF	TGTGCCAGTAGTCGGACTAGCGGGAGCAATGAGCAGTTCTTC
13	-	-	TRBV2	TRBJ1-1	CASSAPRNTEAFF	TGTGCCAGCAGTGCCCCCAGAAACACTGAAGCTTTCTTT
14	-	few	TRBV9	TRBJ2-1	CASSEYSSYNEQFF	TGTGCCAGCAGTGAGTACAGCTCCTACAATGAGCAGTTCTTC
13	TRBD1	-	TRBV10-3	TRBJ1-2	CAIRSGTGEGYTF	TGTGCCATCAGATCCGGGACAGGGGAAGGCTACACCTTC
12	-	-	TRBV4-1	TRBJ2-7	CASSHQVGEQYF	TGCGCCAGCAGCCACCAGGTAGGCGAGCAGTACTTC
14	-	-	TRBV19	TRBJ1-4	CASALRATNEKLFF	TGTGCCAGCGCCTTGAGGGCAACTAATGAAAAACTGTTTTTT
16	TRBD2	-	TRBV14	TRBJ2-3	CASSPPLAIEGDTQYF	TGTGCCAGCAGCCCACCACTAGCGATTGAGGGGGATACGCAGTATTTT
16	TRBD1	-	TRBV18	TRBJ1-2	CASSPAGTATHYGYTF	TGTGCCAGCTCACCAGCGGGGACAGCCACCCATTATGGCTACACCTTC
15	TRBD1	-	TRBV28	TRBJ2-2	CASSPRDRGAGELFF	TGTGCCAGCAGCCCTAGGGACAGGGGAGCCGGGGAGCTGTTTTTT